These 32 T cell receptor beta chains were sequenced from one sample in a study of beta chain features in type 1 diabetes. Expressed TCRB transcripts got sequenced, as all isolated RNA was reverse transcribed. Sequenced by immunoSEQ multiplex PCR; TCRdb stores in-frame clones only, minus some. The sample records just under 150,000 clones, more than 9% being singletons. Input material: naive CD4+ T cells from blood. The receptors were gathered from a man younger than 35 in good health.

The CDR3: CASSVAGTGSREQYF. CDR3 sequence (DNA): TGCGCCAGCAGCGTGGCCGGGACAGGGTCCCGAGAGCAGTACTTC. The chain links TRBV5-1 to TRBJ2-7; TRBD1 matches at 9 bases. Germline CDR1 is SGHRS and CDR2 is YFSETQ. V dropped 4 bases and J dropped 7; count of bases not matched to a gene: 12. The CDR3 has 15 amino acids.

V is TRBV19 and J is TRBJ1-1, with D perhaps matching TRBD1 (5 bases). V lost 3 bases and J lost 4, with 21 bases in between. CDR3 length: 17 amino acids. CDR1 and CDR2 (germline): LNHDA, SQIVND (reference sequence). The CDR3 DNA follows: TGTGCCAGTAGTATGAGCGGGGCCCGGGGCTTGACCACTGAAGCTTTCTTT. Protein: CASSMSGARGLTTEAFF.

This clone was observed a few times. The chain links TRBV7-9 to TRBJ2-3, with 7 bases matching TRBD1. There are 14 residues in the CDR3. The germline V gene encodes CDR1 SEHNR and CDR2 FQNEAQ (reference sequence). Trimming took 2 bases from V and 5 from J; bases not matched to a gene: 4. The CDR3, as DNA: TGTGCCAGCAGCTTACTAGGGACAGTAGATACGCAGTATTTT. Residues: CASSLLGTVDTQYF.

The CDR3 spells CASSVSDRPYEQYF. The CDR3 bases are TGTGCCAGCAGCGTTAGCGACAGGCCCTACGAGCAGTACTTC. V is TRBV9 and J is TRBJ2-7, with D possibly matching TRBD1 (6 bases). Trimming shortened V by 2 bases and J by 2 bases, and 11 bases separated the two germline ends. Looked up from germline, CDR1 is SGDLS and CDR2 is YYNGEE. The CDR3 is 14 amino acids.

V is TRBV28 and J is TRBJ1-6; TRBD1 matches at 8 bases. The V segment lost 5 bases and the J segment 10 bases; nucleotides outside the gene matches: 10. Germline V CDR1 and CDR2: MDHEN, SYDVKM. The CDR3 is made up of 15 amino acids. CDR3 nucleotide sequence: TGTGCCAGCAGTACCAGCCGGACAGGGACGTCACCCCTCCACTTT. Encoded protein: CASSTSRTGTSPLHF. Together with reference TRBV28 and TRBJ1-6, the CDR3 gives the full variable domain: DVKVTQSSRYLVKRTGEKVFLECVQDMDHENMFWYRQDPGLGLRLIYFSYDVKMKEKGDIPEGYSVSREKKERFSLILESASTNQTSMYLCASSTSRTGTSPLHFGNGTRLTVT.

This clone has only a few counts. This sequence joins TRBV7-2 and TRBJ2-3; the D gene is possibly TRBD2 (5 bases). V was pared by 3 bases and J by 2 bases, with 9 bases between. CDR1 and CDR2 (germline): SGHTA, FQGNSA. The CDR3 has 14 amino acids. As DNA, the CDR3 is TGTGCCAGCAGCTTCGGCGGGCTCACAGATACGCAGTATTTT. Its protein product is CASSFGGLTDTQYF.

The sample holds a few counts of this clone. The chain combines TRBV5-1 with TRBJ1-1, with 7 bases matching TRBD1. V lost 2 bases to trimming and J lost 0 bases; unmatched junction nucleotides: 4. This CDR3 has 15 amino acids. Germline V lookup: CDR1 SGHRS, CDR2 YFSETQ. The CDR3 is CASSFAGGLNTEAFF. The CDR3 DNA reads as TGCGCCAGCAGCTTCGCAGGGGGGTTGAACACTGAAGCTTTCTTT.

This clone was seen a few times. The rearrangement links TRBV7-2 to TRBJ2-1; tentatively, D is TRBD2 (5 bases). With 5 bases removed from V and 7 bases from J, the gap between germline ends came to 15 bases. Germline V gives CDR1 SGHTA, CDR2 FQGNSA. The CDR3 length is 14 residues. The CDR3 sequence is CASSRPPRGNEQFF. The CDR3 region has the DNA TGTGCCAGCAGCAGGCCTCCTCGGGGAAATGAGCAGTTCTTC. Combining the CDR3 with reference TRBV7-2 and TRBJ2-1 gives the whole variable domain GAGVSQSPSNKVTEKGKDVELRCDPISGHTALYWYRQSLGQGLEFLIYFQGNSAPDKSGLPSDRFSAERTGGSVSTLTIQRTQQEDSAVYLCASSRPPRGNEQFFGPGTRLTVL.

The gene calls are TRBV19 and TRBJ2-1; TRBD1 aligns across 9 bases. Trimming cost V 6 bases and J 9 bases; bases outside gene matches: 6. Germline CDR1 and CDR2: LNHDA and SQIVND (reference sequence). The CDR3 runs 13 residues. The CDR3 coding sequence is TGTGCCAGTAGATGGGACAGGGAGACTGAGCAGTTCTTC. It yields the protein CASRWDRETEQFF.

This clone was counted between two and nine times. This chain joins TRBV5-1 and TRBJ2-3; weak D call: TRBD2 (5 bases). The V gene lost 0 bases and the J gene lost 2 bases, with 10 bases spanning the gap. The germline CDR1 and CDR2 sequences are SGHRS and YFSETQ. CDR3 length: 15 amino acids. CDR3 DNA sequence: TGCGCCAGCAGCTTGGGGCTAGCCTACACAGATACGCAGTATTTT. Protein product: CASSLGLAYTDTQYF.

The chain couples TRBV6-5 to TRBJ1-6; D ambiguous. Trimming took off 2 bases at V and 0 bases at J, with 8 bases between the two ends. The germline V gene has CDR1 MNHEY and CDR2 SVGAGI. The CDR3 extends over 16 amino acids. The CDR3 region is CASSYQTSSYNSPLHF. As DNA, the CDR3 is TGTGCCAGCAGTTACCAGACAAGCTCCTATAATTCACCCCTCCACTTT.

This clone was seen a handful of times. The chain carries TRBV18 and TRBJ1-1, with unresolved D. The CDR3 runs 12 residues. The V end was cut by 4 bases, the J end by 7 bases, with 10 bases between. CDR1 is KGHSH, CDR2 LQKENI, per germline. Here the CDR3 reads CASSRRSGEAFF. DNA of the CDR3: TGTGCCAGCTCACGGAGGTCGGGTGAAGCTTTCTTT.

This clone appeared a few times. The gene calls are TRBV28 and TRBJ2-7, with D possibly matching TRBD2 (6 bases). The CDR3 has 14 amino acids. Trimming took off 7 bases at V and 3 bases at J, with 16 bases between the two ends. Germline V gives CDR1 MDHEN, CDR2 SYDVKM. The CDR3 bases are TGTGCCAGCACCGGTGGGGGGAGCGGCTACGAGCAGTACTTC. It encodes CASTGGGSGYEQYF.

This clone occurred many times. The CDR3 DNA is TGCGCCAGCAGCGAGGGCGTTCGGGAGCAGTTCTTC. This gives the protein CASSEGVREQFF. The gene calls are TRBV5-1 and TRBJ2-1, with TRBD2 as a possible D gene (5 bases). Per the germline V gene, CDR1 is SGHRS and CDR2 is YFSETQ. V was trimmed by 4 bases and J by 10 bases, leaving 12 bases between them. The CDR3 is 12 amino acids.

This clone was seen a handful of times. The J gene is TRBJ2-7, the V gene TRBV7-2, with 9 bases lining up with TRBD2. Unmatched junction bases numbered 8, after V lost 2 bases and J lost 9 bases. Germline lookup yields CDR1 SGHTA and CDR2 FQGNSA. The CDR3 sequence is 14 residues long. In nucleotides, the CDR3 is TGTGCCAGCAGCTTAATGGGCGGGGGGGCCCGGCAGTACTTC. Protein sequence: CASSLMGGGARQYF.

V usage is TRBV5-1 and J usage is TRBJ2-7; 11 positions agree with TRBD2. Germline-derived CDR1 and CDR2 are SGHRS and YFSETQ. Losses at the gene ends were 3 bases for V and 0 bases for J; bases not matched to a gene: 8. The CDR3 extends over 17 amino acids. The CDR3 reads CASSSTIAGGSSYEQYF. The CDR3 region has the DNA TGCGCCAGCAGCTCAACTATAGCGGGGGGGAGCTCCTACGAGCAGTACTTC.

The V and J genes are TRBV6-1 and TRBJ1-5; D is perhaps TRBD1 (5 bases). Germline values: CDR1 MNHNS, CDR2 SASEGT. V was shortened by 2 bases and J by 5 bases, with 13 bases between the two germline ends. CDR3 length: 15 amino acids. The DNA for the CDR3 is TGTGCCAGCAGTGAAAGGAGGGGTGGGGATCAGCCCCAGCATTTT. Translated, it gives CASSERRGGDQPQHF.

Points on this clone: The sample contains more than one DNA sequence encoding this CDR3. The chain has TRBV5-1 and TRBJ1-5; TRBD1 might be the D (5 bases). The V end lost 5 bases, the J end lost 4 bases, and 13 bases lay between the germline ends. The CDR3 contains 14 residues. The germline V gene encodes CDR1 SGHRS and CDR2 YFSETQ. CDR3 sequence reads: CASSFGTGNQPQHF. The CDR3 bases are TGCGCCAGCAGTTTTGGGACTGGTAATCAGCCCCAGCATTTT.

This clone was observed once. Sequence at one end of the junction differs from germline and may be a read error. The CDR3: CASSSGQGAGNF. For the CDR3, the DNA is TGTGCCAGCAGCTCGGGACAGGGGGCGGGTAACTTT. V usage is TRBV7-8 and J usage is TRBJ1-6; 12 bases match TRBD1. CDR3 length equals 12 residues. Germline V gene sequence: CDR1 SGHVS, CDR2 FQNEAQ.

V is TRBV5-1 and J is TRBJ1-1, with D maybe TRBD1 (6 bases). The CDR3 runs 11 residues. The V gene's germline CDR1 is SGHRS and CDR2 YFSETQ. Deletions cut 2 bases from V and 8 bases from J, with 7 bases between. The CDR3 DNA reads TGCGCCAGCAGCTTTGGGACAGAAGCTTTCTTT. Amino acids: CASSFGTEAFF.

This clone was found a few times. The CDR3 sequence is CASRSERGGPRNIQYF. As DNA, the CDR3 is TGTGCCAGCAGATCAGAGCGGGGGGGACCGAGAAACATTCAGTACTTC. The V gene is TRBV7-9, the J gene TRBJ2-4, with 10 bases lining up with TRBD2. CDR1 is SEHNR, CDR2 FQNEAQ, per germline (reference sequence). Losses at the gene ends were 6 bases for V and 6 bases for J; bases not matched to a gene: 11. The CDR3 totals 16 residues.

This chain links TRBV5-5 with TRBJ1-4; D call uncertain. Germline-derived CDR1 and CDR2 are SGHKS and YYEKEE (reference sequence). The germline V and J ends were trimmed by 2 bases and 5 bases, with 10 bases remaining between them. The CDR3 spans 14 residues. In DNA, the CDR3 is TGTGCCAGCAGCTTTGGACTGGAAAATGAAAAACTGTTTTTT. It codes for CASSFGLENEKLFF.

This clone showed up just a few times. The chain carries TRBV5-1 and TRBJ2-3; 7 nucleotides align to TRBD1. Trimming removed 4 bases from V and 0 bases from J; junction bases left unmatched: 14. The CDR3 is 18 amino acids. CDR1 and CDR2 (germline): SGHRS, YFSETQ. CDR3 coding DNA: TGCGCCAGCAGCCGGAGAGGGACAGCCCAAACTAGCACAGATACGCAGTATTTT. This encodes CASSRRGTAQTSTDTQYF.

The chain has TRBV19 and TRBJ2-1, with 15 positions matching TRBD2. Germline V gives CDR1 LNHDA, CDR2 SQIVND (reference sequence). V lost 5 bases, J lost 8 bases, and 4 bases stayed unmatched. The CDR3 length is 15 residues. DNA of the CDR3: TGTGCCAGTAGTCGGACTAGCGGGGGGGCCTATGAGCAGTTCTTC. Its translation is CASSRTSGGAYEQFF. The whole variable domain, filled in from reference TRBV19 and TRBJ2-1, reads DGGITQSPKYLFRKEGQNVTLSCEQNLNHDAMYWYRQDPGQGLRLIYYSQIVNDFQKGDIAEGYSVSREKKESFPLTVTSAQKNPTAFYLCASSRTSGGAYEQFFGPGTRLTVL.

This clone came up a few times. The CDR3 coding sequence is TGTGCCAGCAGTGGGAGCCTAGCCCAAGAGACCCAGTACTTC. It encodes CASSGSLAQETQYF. The chain is built from TRBV2 and TRBJ2-5, with D maybe TRBD2 (5 bases). Trimming took 4 bases from V and 1 from J, leaving 10 bases between them. In germline, CDR1 is SNHLY, CDR2 FYNNEI. The CDR3 is 14 residues long.

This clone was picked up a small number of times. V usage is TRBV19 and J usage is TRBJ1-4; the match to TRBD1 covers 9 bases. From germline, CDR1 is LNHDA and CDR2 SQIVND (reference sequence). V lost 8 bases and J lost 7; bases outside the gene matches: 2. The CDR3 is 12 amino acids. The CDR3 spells CASGTGSEKLFF. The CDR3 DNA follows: TGTGCCAGTGGGACAGGGAGTGAAAAACTGTTTTTT.

CDR3 residues: CAGQAGSTGEQYF. The CDR3 DNA sequence: TGCGCCGGACAGGCAGGGTCAACGGGCGAGCAGTACTTC. The chain combines TRBV10-2 with TRBJ2-7; the match to TRBD1 covers 7 bases. With V trimmed by 11 bases and J by 6 bases, 13 bases remained unmatched. This CDR3 comprises 13 residues. Germline V gene lookup returns CDR1 WSHSY and CDR2 SAAADI.

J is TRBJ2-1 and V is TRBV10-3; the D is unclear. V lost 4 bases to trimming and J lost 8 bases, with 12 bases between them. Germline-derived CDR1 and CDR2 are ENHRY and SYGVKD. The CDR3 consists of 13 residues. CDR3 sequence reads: CAISGTNRDEQFF. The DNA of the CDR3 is TGTGCCATCAGTGGCACTAACCGCGATGAGCAGTTCTTC.

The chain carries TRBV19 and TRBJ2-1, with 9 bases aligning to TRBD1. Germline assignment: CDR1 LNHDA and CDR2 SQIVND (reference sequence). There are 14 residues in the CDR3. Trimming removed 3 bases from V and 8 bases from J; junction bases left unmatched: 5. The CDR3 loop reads CASSIGDRVDEQFF. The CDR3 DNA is TGTGCCAGTAGTATTGGGGACAGGGTCGATGAGCAGTTCTTC.

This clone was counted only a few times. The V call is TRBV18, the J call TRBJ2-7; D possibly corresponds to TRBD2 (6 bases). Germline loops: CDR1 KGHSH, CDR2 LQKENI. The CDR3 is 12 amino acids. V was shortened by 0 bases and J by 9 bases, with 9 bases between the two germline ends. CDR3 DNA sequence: TGTGCCAGCTCACCACCGGAGGGAGGGCAGTACTTC. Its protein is CASSPPEGGQYF.

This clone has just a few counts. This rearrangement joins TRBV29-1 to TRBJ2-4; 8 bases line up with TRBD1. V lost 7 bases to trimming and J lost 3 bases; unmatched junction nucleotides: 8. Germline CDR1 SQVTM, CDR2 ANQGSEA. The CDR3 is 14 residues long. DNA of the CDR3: TGCAGCGCAACCCCGGACAGGGTCAAAAACATTCAGTACTTC. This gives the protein CSATPDRVKNIQYF. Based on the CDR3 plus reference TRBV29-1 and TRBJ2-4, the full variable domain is SAVISQKPSRDICQRGTSLTIQCQVDSQVTMMFWYRQQPGQSLTLIATANQGSEATYESGFVIDKFPISRPNLTFSTLTVSNMSPEDSSIYLCSATPDRVKNIQYFGAGTRLSVL.

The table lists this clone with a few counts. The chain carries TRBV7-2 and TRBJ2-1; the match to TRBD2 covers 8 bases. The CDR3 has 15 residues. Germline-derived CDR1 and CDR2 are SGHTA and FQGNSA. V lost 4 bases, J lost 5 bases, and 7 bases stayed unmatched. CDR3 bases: TGTGCCAGCAGCTCCCAGACTAGCGCCAACAATGAGCAGTTCTTC. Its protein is CASSSQTSANNEQFF. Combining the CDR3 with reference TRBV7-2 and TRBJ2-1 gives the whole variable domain GAGVSQSPSNKVTEKGKDVELRCDPISGHTALYWYRQSLGQGLEFLIYFQGNSAPDKSGLPSDRFSAERTGGSVSTLTIQRTQQEDSAVYLCASSSQTSANNEQFFGPGTRLTVL.